This TCR beta chain was recorded in a study of CD8 T cells in Susac syndrome. Reverse transcription of roughly 0.45 to 1 ug RNA was carried out with random hexamers. MiXCR, run by TCRdb on the immunoSEQ multiplex PCR reads, gives a single entry per CDR3 protein. This table holds 200,000 or so distinct CDR3 sequences, approximately 96% found once. Worth noting for this clonotype: What it binds is not known.

V trimming: 4 bases; J trimming: 4 bases; junction bases outside the gene matches: 10. CDR1 is SGHRS and CDR2 is YFSETQ in the germline V gene. This CDR3 region has 16 residues. Patients with Susac syndrome met diagnostic criteria that were recently defined for definite or probable disease. Findings of the study overall: Clonal expansion was not seen in any Susac syndrome CD4+ T cell repertoire.

Sequenced: CD4+ T cells from PBMCs. V is TRBV5-1 and J is TRBJ2-5; 10 nucleotides line up with TRBD1. The receptor was isolated from a human donor with Susac syndrome. The CDR3 here is CASSTTPGQGTETQYF. The CDR3 coding sequence is TGCGCCAGCAGCACGACCCCGGGACAGGGGACAGAGACCCAGTACTTC.